These T cell receptor beta chains were read from a single sample in a study of PD-1 blockade in classical Hodgkin lymphoma. Clones were read by immunoSEQ multiplex PCR, and TCRdb kept only the in-frame ones, dropping some. Here the sample spans about 24,000 clones, approximately 79% being singletons. This specimen consisted of peripheral blood mononuclear cells (PBMCs), obtained before the fourth cycle of nivolumab. These TCRs come from a human donor with classical Hodgkin lymphoma. The CDR3 runs from the conserved cysteine through the conserved F or W. Fields, in order: J gene, D gene, clone size, V gene, CDR3 DNA, CDR3 protein. The D gene is left open where the match is weak. Part of the rows lack a size; the others show once, few, many or a class for expanded clones.

J: TRBJ1-2
D: NA
size: NA
V: TRBV5-1
DNA: TGCGCCAGCAGCTTTCAGCCGGTTACAGGCTTGTTGGGATATGGCTACACCTTC
CDR3: CASSFQPVTGLLGYGYTF

J: TRBJ1-4
D: NA
size: NA
V: TRBV27
DNA: TGTGCCAGCAGTCCATATCGTGGATTTGCAACTAATGAAAAACTGTTTTTT
CDR3: CASSPYRGFATNEKLFF

J: TRBJ2-5
D: NA
size: NA
V: TRBV7-3
DNA: TGTGCCAGCAGCTTAACGGGAACTGAAGAGACCCAGTACTTC
CDR3: CASSLTGTEETQYF

J: TRBJ2-5
D: NA
size: NA
V: TRBV7-2
DNA: TGTGCCAGCAGCCACGGTGGCAATCCGGCCCAGTACTTC
CDR3: CASSHGGNPAQYF

J: TRBJ1-5
D: NA
size: NA
V: TRBV19
DNA: TGTGCCAGTACCGCCAGCCAGAATCAGCCCCAGCATTTT
CDR3: CASTASQNQPQHF

J: TRBJ1-2
D: NA
size: NA
V: TRBV28
DNA: TGTGCCAGCAGTTTATTGGACTATGGCTACACCTTC
CDR3: CASSLLDYGYTF

J: TRBJ2-2
D: NA
size: NA
V: TRBV7-7
DNA: TGTGCCAGCAGCTGGGGGGTAGCGGCTGGGGAGCTGTTTTTT
CDR3: CASSWGVAAGELFF

J: TRBJ1-1
D: NA
size: NA
V: TRBV2
DNA: TGTGCCAGCTCGGCAGAGCAGGGGAACACTGAAGCCTTCTTT
CDR3: CASSAEQGNTEAFF

J: TRBJ2-1
D: TRBD2
size: few
V: TRBV27
DNA: TGTGCCAGCAGTTTATTCTGGCTAGCGGGCACCTTCTACAATGAGCAGTTCTTC
CDR3: CASSLFWLAGTFYNEQFF

J: TRBJ2-1
D: NA
size: NA
V: TRBV19
DNA: TGTGCCAGTAGCTACGACAGGTCCCGGAGTGAGCAGTTCTTC
CDR3: CASSYDRSRSEQFF

J: TRBJ1-2
D: NA
size: NA
V: TRBV2
DNA: TGTGCCAGCAGTGAAGCGGGGCATATCTATGGCTACACCTTC
CDR3: CASSEAGHIYGYTF

J: TRBJ2-5
D: NA
size: NA
V: TRBV19
DNA: TGTGCCAGTGGAGGAGACGTAGAGACCCAGTACTTC
CDR3: CASGGDVETQYF

J: TRBJ1-2
D: TRBD1
size: NA
V: TRBV30
DNA: TGTGCCTGGATCTTCCGGGACAGGGGAAACTATGGCTACACCTTC
CDR3: CAWIFRDRGNYGYTF

J: TRBJ2-7
D: TRBD2
size: once
V: TRBV6-5
DNA: TGTGCCAGCAGTTACTCGGCTAGCGGCACCTACGAGCAGTACTTC
CDR3: CASSYSASGTYEQYF

J: TRBJ1-1
D: NA
size: NA
V: TRBV11-3
DNA: TGTGCCAGCAGCTCCACGACAGTCACTGAAGCTTTCTTT
CDR3: CASSSTTVTEAFF